These 27 T cell receptor beta chains were sequenced from one sample in a study of cytomegalovirus exposure and HLA in healthy donors. PCR used 60 Vbeta primers and 13 Jbeta primers. Data came from immunoSEQ multiplex PCR; TCRdb stores just in-frame clones and leaves some out. The sample consists of some 100,000 clones, around 80% of them appearing once. The material sequenced was PBMCs. The receptors derive from a female donor in good health and CMV-seropositive.

The J gene is TRBJ2-1, the V gene TRBV9, with 8 bases that match TRBD2. Germline assignment: CDR1 SGDLS and CDR2 YYNGEE. The CDR3 is 15 amino acids. Germline trimming cut 4 bases from V and 7 bases from J; bases unmatched to any gene: 10. The CDR3 here is CASSPQAGVGNEQFF. The DNA for the CDR3 is TGTGCCAGCAGCCCTCAAGCGGGAGTGGGGAATGAGCAGTTCTTC.

The V and J genes are TRBV5-5 and TRBJ2-1, with 12 bases matching TRBD2. CDR3 length: 18 residues. CDR1 SGHKS and CDR2 YYEKEE come from the germline V gene (reference sequence). J gave up 3 bases and V 2 bases, and 9 bases lay outside the gene matches. CDR3 amino acids: CASSLSPPLAGGYNEQFF. The CDR3 DNA follows: TGTGCCAGCAGCTTAAGCCCGCCACTAGCGGGGGGCTACAATGAGCAGTTCTTC.

The chain combines TRBV5-1 with TRBJ2-7; 15 positions agree with TRBD2. The length of the CDR3 is 16 residues. CDR1 is SGHRS, CDR2 YFSETQ, per germline. V lost 4 bases to trimming and J lost 4 bases; unmatched junction nucleotides: 6. The CDR3, as DNA: TGCGCCAGCAGCACGGGGACTAGCGGGAGGTTGTACGAGCAGTACTTC. It yields the protein CASSTGTSGRLYEQYF. The full variable domain, its missing parts supplied by reference TRBV5-1 and TRBJ2-7, is KAGVTQTPRYLIKTRGQQVTLSCSPISGHRSVSWYQQTPGQGLQFLFEYFSETQRNKGNFPGRFSGRQFSNSRSEMNVSTLELGDSALYLCASSTGTSGRLYEQYFGPGTRLTVT.

J is TRBJ2-7 and V is TRBV4-2; possibly TRBD2 for D (6 bases). Trimming removed 4 bases from V and 7 bases from J, with 35 bases in between. CDR1 is LGHNA, CDR2 YNFKEQ, per germline. The CDR3 loop spans 20 amino acids. CDR3 DNA sequence: TGTGCCAGCAGCCGGGCCCTGAGTCGGTTTGTCTTCCGGCCGGAGGGTGAGCAGTACTTC. Amino acids: CASSRALSRFVFRPEGEQYF.

CDR3 nucleotides: TGTGCCAGCAGCTTAGGTGGGGGGGGTAGTAGCGGATCCTACGAGCAGTACTTC. Its translation: CASSLGGGGSSGSYEQYF. This chain links TRBV7-2 with TRBJ2-7; TRBD2 aligns across 7 bases. The CDR3 length is 18 residues. Trimming took 1 base from V and 1 from J; bases not matched to a gene: 13. Per germline, CDR1 SGHTA and CDR2 FQGNSA.

CDR3 sequence reads: CASSLRPGSYNEQFF. The CDR3 region has the DNA TGTGCCAGCAGCTTGCGTCCGGGTTCCTACAATGAGCAGTTCTTC. The rearrangement joins TRBV5-6 to TRBJ2-1; D not certain. The CDR3 sequence is 15 residues long. The germline V gene encodes CDR1 SGHDT and CDR2 YYEEEE. V was clipped by 1 base and J by 1 base, with 9 bases between them.

The rearrangement links TRBV9 to TRBJ2-2; 9 nucleotides line up with TRBD2. This CDR3 is 18 amino acids long. CDR1 and CDR2 from the germline V gene are SGDLS and YYNGEE. V shed 8 bases, J shed 0 bases, and the junction held 14 bases outside the gene matches. The CDR3 is CASGGSGTSNPNTGELFF. CDR3 nucleotides: TGTGCCAGTGGAGGGTCCGGGACTAGCAACCCGAACACCGGGGAGCTGTTTTTT.

The chain recombines TRBV19 with TRBJ2-7; TRBD2 is a possible D gene (5 bases). Trimming removed 7 bases from V and 2 bases from J, with 18 bases in between. CDR1 is LNHDA, CDR2 SQIVND, per germline (reference sequence). CDR3 length equals 15 residues. CDR3 loop: CASIHPALEPYEQYF. In nucleotides, the CDR3 is TGTGCCAGTATCCACCCGGCACTAGAGCCCTACGAGCAGTACTTC.

The genes are TRBV5-1 and TRBJ2-6, with 7 bases identical to TRBD1. The CDR3 covers 17 residues. CDR1 and CDR2 from the germline V gene are SGHRS and YFSETQ. With 4 bases clipped from V and 0 bases from J, the junction kept 7 bases outside the gene matches. The CDR3 loop is CASSEGARSSGANVLTF. DNA for the CDR3: TGCGCCAGCAGCGAGGGGGCCAGATCCTCTGGGGCCAACGTCCTGACTTTC.

This clone was counted a single time. The chain carries TRBV27 and TRBJ1-5, with D possibly being TRBD1 (5 bases). The CDR3 extends over 13 amino acids. Germline CDR1 reads MNHEY; CDR2 reads SMNVEV (reference sequence). Trimming left V 10 bases short and J 5 bases short, with 15 bases between. The CDR3 protein is CAISQGRYQPQHF. DNA for the CDR3: TGTGCCATCTCGCAGGGAAGATATCAGCCCCAGCATTTT.

The J gene is TRBJ2-7, the V gene TRBV10-3; possibly TRBD2 for D (6 bases). This CDR3 is built from 13 residues. Germline V gene data show CDR1 as ENHRY and CDR2 as SYGVKD. The V and J ends lost 10 bases and 11 bases respectively, with 24 bases between them. In DNA, the CDR3 is TGTGCCAGCAGCCCCGGGACTCTCCTGGGGGAGTACTTC. Its protein is CASSPGTLLGEYF.

V is TRBV6-1 and J is TRBJ2-1; D gene uncertain. Germline V gene lookup returns CDR1 MNHNS and CDR2 SASEGT. The CDR3 is 11 amino acids. Trimming left V 7 bases short and J 9 bases short, with 10 bases between. The CDR3 sequence is CASISSGEQFF. In nucleotides, the CDR3 is TGTGCCAGCATTTCCTCCGGTGAGCAGTTCTTC.

V gene TRBV18 combines with J gene TRBJ2-1, with D unresolved. Trimming took 0 bases from V and 6 from J, leaving 15 bases between them. The CDR3 loop spans 16 amino acids. The germline V gene has CDR1 KGHSH and CDR2 LQKENI. CDR3 bases: TGTGCCAGCTCACCACCCAGAGTACCTAGACCCAATGAGCAGTTCTTC. It is translated as CASSPPRVPRPNEQFF.

This clone showed up just once. This chain links TRBV11-2 with TRBJ1-2; 8 positions match TRBD1. The CDR3 loop spans 13 amino acids. V was pared by 5 bases and J by 8 bases, with 7 bases of the junction left unmatched. In germline, CDR1 is SGHAT, CDR2 FQNNGV. Here the CDR3 reads CASSPRQGMGYTF. DNA for the CDR3: TGTGCCAGCAGCCCCCGACAGGGGATGGGCTACACCTTC. Supplemented by reference TRBV11-2 and TRBJ1-2, the full variable domain reads EAGVAQSPRYKIIEKRQSVAFWCNPISGHATLYWYQQILGQGPKLLIQFQNNGVVDDSQLPKDRFSAERLKGVDSTLKIQPAKLEDSAVYLCASSPRQGMGYTFGSGTRLTVV.

This clone was found a few times. J is TRBJ2-3 and V is TRBV7-2, with D possibly matching TRBD1 (8 bases). The germline V and J ends were trimmed by 11 bases and 3 bases, with 12 bases remaining between them. The CDR3 has 12 amino acids. CDR1 SGHTA and CDR2 FQGNSA come from the germline V gene. CDR3 nucleotide sequence: TGTGCCCTACAGGGGGGGACAGATACGCAGTATTTT. As protein: CALQGGTDTQYF.

The rearrangement joins TRBV7-8 to TRBJ2-7; 7 bases are shared with TRBD2. Germline V lookup: CDR1 SGHVS, CDR2 FQNEAQ. J gave up 1 base and V 5 bases, and 8 bases lay outside the gene matches. The CDR3 is 15 amino acids. The CDR3 DNA sequence: TGTGCCAGCAGCGGCGGGGGATTTGGATCCTACGAGCAGTACTTC. Residues: CASSGGGFGSYEQYF.

This chain joins TRBV30 and TRBJ1-3; TRBD1 agrees at 10 bases. The V gene end was trimmed by 5 bases and the J gene end by 3 bases; junction bases not matched to a gene: 7. The CDR3 is 15 amino acids. Germline CDR1 GTSNPN, CDR2 SVGIG (reference sequence). CDR3 region: CAWDSGQGVGNTIYF. Written as DNA, the CDR3 is TGTGCCTGGGATTCTGGACAGGGGGTTGGAAACACCATATATTTT.

This clone was seen a handful of times. This rearrangement joins TRBV30 to TRBJ2-1, with 8 bases fitting TRBD2. Germline V gene lookup returns CDR1 GTSNPN and CDR2 SVGIG (reference sequence). V trimming: 4 bases; J trimming: 4 bases; junction bases outside the gene matches: 3. The CDR3 is 13 amino acids. The CDR3 spells CAWIGGGYNEQFF. The CDR3 DNA reads as TGTGCCTGGATCGGGGGGGGGTACAATGAGCAGTTCTTC.

The V gene is TRBV18, the J gene TRBJ1-6, with a possible D match to TRBD1 (5 bases). This CDR3 is 16 amino acids long. Germline CDR1 and CDR2: KGHSH and LQKENI. Trimming pared 6 bases from V and 7 bases from J, leaving 19 bases between. The CDR3 spells CASSRTGTVQNSPLHF. For the CDR3, the DNA is TGTGCCAGCTCCCGAACAGGAACAGTCCAGAATTCACCCCTCCACTTT.

The chain joins TRBV15 to TRBJ2-1, with D hard to call. V lost 3 bases, J lost 8 bases, and 5 bases lay in between. The CDR3 is made up of 11 amino acids. Germline-derived CDR1 and CDR2 are LNHNV and YYDKDF (reference sequence). CDR3 bases: TGTGCCACCAGCAGGGCGGATGAGCAGTTCTTC. Translation: CATSRADEQFF.

The V call is TRBV30, the J call TRBJ2-7; TRBD1 agrees at 7 bases. This CDR3 is built from 14 residues. Germline V CDR1 and CDR2: GTSNPN, SVGIG (reference sequence). V gave up 3 bases and J gave up 0 bases; unmatched junction bases: 5. For the CDR3, the DNA is TGTGCCTGGAGCGCAGGGGGTCTCTCCTACGAGCAGTACTTC. It codes for CAWSAGGLSYEQYF.

The CDR3 loop is CASSLGRGPRELFF. CDR3 DNA sequence: TGTGCCAGCAGCTTAGGGCGGGGTCCGCGGGAGCTGTTTTTT. The rearrangement joins TRBV7-8 to TRBJ2-2; a weak D match, TRBD2 (6 bases). Trimming removed 1 base at V and 9 bases at J, with 12 bases between. The CDR3 is made up of 14 amino acids. CDR1 is SGHVS and CDR2 is FQNEAQ in the germline V gene.

There are a few counts of this clone. The CDR3 DNA follows: TGTGCCAGCAGCGTAGAGCAGGGGCGGTATGGCTACACCTTC. It is translated as CASSVEQGRYGYTF. The rearrangement links TRBV9 to TRBJ1-2; perhaps TRBD1 as D (6 bases). The CDR3 has 14 amino acids. V lost 0 bases, J lost 5 bases, and 11 bases lay in between. Germline V gene lookup returns CDR1 SGDLS and CDR2 YYNGEE. Supplemented by reference TRBV9 and TRBJ1-2, the full variable domain reads DSGVTQTPKHLITATGQRVTLRCSPRSGDLSVYWYQQSLDQGLQFLIQYYNGEERAKGNILERFSAQQFPDLHSELNLSSLELGDSALYFCASSVEQGRYGYTFGSGTRLTVV.

This chain joins TRBV2 and TRBJ2-3, with 10 bases fitting TRBD1. CDR1 is SNHLY, CDR2 FYNNEI, per germline. The CDR3 is made up of 14 amino acids. V trimming: 6 bases; J trimming: 6 bases; junction bases outside the gene matches: 6. The DNA for the CDR3 is TGTGCCAGCAGGCGGGACAGGGGAGAGGATACGCAGTATTTT. Translation gives CASRRDRGEDTQYF. Variable domain in full (rest from reference TRBV2 and TRBJ2-3): EPEVTQTPSHQVTQMGQEVILRCVPISNHLYFYWYRQILGQKVEFLVSFYNNEISEKSEIFDDQFSVERPDGSNFTLKIRSTKLEDSAMYFCASRRDRGEDTQYFGPGTRLTVL.

Only a few counts were recorded for this clone. At one end, the junction sequence differs from germline, possibly due to a read error. The chain is built from TRBV19 and TRBJ1-3, with 7 nucleotides matching TRBD1. The CDR3 consists of 15 residues. CDR1 and CDR2 from the germline V gene are LNHDA and SQIVND (reference sequence). CDR3 amino acids: CASSRKGTAGNTIYF. The CDR3 DNA reads as TGTGCCAGTAGCCGGAAGGGGACAGCTGGGAACACCATATATTTT.

The rearrangement uses TRBV18 and TRBJ1-1, with TRBD1 identical over 10 bases. This CDR3 region has 18 residues. Germline V gene data show CDR1 as KGHSH and CDR2 as LQKENI. V lost 1 base to trimming and J lost 1 base; unmatched junction nucleotides: 9. The CDR3 sequence is CASSPLGDRGVGNTEAFF. The DNA of the CDR3 is TGTGCCAGCTCACCACTCGGGGACAGGGGTGTTGGGAACACTGAAGCTTTCTTT.

Points on this clone: The junction and the germline gene differ at one end; a read error may be behind it. This chain connects TRBV7-9 to TRBJ1-1; D ambiguous. The CDR3 sequence is 15 residues long. The germline V gene has CDR1 SEHNR and CDR2 FQNEAQ (reference sequence). The CDR3 sequence is CASSSPGNLNTEAFF. Here the CDR3 DNA reads TGTGCCAGCAGCTCTCCCGGGAATTTGAATACTGAAGCTTTCTTT.